These 5 T cell receptor beta chains were all obtained from the same sample, sequenced in a study of T-cell reconstitution after alpha-beta-depleted transplantation in children. Unique molecular identifiers were incorporated into the prepared TCRbeta library. A single record per CDR3 protein comes from TCRdb applying MiXCR to the PCR reads. The table lists some 100,000 distinct CDR3 sequences, roughly a quarter of them singletons. Specimen: PBMCs, collected before TCRalphabeta/CD19-depleted stem cell transplant. All receptors come from a boy aged 2 to 9 with acute lymphoblastic leukemia, due to receive a stem cell transplant.

The chain carries TRBV18 and TRBJ2-2; D not resolved. Between the trimmed V and J ends, which lost 5 bases and 3 bases, there was a span of 13 bases. Per germline, CDR1 KGHSH and CDR2 LQKENI. The CDR3 totals 15 residues. The CDR3 coding sequence is TGTGCCAGCTCAGCGACTGACCGGGACACCGGGGAGCTGTTTTTT. Protein: CASSATDRDTGELFF.

The chain's CDR3 is CASSFPSGVNEQFF. CDR3 bases: TGCGCCAGCAGCTTCCCTAGCGGGGTTAATGAGCAGTTCTTC. The chain joins TRBV5-1 to TRBJ2-1, with 9 nucleotides matching TRBD2. The V segment lost 2 bases and the J segment 7 bases; nucleotides outside the gene matches: 4. Germline-derived CDR1 and CDR2 are SGHRS and YFSETQ. This CDR3 spans 14 amino acids.

This chain connects TRBV9 to TRBJ2-3; 7 positions match TRBD2. The junction had 4 bases not matched to a gene; V was cut back by 7 bases and J by 2 bases. Germline V gives CDR1 SGDLS, CDR2 YYNGEE. CDR3 size: 13 residues. DNA for the CDR3: TGTGCCAGCGGGGGGAGGGTCACAGATACGCAGTATTTT. Protein: CASGGRVTDTQYF.

This clonotype was counted a single time. This chain links TRBV5-1 with TRBJ2-7; TRBD1 matches 9 bases. The CDR3 length is 15 residues. Germline lookup yields CDR1 SGHRS and CDR2 YFSETQ. Germline trimming cut 4 bases from V and 5 bases from J; bases unmatched to any gene: 10. In DNA form, the CDR3 reads TGCGCCAGCAGCCCAGGACAGGGGTTGCGCAACGAGCAGTACTTC. It encodes CASSPGQGLRNEQYF.

This clonotype was picked up many times. The rearrangement uses TRBV6-6 and TRBJ1-1; no definite D call. The CDR3 is 13 residues long. CDR1 MNHNY and CDR2 SVGAGI come from the germline V gene (reference sequence). Trimming took 2 bases from V and 1 from J, leaving 5 bases between them. CDR3 in DNA: TGTGCCAGCAGTTACGGATCGAACACTGAAGCTTTCTTT. Its translation is CASSYGSNTEAFF.